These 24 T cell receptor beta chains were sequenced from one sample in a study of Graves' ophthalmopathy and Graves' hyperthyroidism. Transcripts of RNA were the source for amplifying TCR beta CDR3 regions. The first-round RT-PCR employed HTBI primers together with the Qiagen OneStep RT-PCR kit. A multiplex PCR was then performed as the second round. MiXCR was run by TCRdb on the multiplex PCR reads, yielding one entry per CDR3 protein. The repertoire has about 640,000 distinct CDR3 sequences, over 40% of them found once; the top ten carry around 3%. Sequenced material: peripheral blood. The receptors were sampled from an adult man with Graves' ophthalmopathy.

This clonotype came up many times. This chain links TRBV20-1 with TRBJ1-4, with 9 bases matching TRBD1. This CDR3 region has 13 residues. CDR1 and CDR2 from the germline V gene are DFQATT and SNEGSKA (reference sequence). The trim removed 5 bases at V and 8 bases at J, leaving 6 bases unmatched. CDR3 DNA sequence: TGCAGTGCTCGGGACAGGGTTTTCGAAAAACTGTTTTTT. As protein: CSARDRVFEKLFF.

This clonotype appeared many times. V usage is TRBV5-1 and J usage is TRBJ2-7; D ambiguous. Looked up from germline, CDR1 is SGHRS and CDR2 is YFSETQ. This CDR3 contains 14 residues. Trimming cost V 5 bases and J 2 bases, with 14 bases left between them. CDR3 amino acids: CASRLRAGTYEQYF. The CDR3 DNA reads TGCGCCAGCAGATTACGGGCAGGTACCTACGAGCAGTACTTC.

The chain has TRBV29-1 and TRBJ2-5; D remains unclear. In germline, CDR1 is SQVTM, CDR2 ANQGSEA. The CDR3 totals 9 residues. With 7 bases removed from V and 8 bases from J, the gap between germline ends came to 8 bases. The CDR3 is CSGDLTQYF. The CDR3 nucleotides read TGCAGCGGTGACCTAACCCAGTACTTC. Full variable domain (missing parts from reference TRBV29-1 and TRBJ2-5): SAVISQKPSRDICQRGTSLTIQCQVDSQVTMMFWYRQQPGQSLTLIATANQGSEATYESGFVIDKFPISRPNLTFSTLTVSNMSPEDSSIYLCSGDLTQYFGPGTRLLVL.

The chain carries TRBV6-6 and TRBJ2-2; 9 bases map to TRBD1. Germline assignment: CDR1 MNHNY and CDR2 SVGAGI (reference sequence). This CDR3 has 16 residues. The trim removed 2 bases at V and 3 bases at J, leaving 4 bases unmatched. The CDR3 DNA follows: TGTGCCAGCAGTTACATCAGGACAGGGGACACCGGGGAGCTGTTTTTT. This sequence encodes CASSYIRTGDTGELFF.

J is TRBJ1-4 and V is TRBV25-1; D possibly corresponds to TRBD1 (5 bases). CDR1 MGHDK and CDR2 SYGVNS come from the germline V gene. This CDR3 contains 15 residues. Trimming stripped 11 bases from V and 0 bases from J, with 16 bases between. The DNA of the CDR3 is TGTGCCTGGGGCCCAATGGGGACAACTAATGAAAAACTGTTTTTT. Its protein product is CAWGPMGTTNEKLFF. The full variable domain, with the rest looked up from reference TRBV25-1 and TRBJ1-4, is EADIYQTPRYLVIGTGKKITLECSQTMGHDKMYWYQQDPGMELHLIHYSYGVNSTEKGDLSSESTVSRIRTEHFPLTLESARPSHTSQYLCAWGPMGTTNEKLFFGSGTQLSVL.

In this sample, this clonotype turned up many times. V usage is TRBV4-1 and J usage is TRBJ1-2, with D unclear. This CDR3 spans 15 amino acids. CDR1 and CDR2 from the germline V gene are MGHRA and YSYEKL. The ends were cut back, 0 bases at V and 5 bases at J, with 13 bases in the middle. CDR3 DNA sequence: TGCGCCAGCAGCCAAGATCGGAGCAGGTGGTATGGCTACACCTTC. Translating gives CASSQDRSRWYGYTF.

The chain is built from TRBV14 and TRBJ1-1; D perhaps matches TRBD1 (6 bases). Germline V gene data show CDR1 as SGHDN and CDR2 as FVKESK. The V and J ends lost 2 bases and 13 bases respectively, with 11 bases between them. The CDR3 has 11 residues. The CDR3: CASSQTGMGFF. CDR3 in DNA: TGTGCCAGCAGCCAAACAGGGATGGGTTTCTTT.

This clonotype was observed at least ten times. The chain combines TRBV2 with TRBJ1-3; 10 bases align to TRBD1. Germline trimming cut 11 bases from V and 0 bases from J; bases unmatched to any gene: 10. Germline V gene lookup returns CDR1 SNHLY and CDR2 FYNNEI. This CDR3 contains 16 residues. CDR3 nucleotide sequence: TGTGCCGGAGGGACAGGGGACTATCGCTCTGGAAACACCATATATTTT. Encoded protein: CAGGTGDYRSGNTIYF.

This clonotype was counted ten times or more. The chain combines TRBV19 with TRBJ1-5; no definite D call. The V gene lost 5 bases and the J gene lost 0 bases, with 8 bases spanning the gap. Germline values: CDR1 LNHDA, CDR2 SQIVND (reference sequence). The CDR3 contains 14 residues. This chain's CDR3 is CASSETSSNQPQHF. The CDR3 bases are TGTGCCAGTAGTGAGACATCTAGCAATCAGCCCCAGCATTTT.

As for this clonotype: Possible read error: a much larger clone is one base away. The DNA for the CDR3 is TGTGCCAGCAGTTACTCGTCTGTCACCCAGGAAAAACTGTTTTTT. Its protein product is CASSYSSVTQEKLFF. The rearrangement links TRBV6-6 to TRBJ1-4, with D unclear. Germline loops: CDR1 MNHNY, CDR2 SVGAGI (reference sequence). V was shortened by 0 bases and J by 8 bases, with 13 bases between the two germline ends. The CDR3 loop spans 15 amino acids.

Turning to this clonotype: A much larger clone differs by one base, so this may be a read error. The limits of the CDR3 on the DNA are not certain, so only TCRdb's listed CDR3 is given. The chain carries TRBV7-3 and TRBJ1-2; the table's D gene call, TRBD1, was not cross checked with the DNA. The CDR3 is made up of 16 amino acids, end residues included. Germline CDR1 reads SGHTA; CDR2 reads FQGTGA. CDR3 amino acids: CASSFASGTDNYGCTF.

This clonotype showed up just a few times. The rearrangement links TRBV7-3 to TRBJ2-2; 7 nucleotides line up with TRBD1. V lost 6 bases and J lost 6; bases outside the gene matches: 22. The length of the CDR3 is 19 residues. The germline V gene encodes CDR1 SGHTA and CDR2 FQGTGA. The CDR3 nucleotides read TGTGCCAGCAGGAAACCTTTACAGGGGCCGAAGGTTCACTCCGGGGAGCTGTTTTTT. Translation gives CASRKPLQGPKVHSGELFF.

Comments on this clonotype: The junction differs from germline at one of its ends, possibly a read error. The CDR3 bases are TGTGCCACCACCCGGGACAGGGGAAACACCATATATTTT. Its translation: CATTRDRGNTIYF. The chain uses TRBV10-2 and TRBJ1-3, with 8 bases fitting TRBD1. CDR1 and CDR2 (germline): WSHSY, SAAADI. The length of the CDR3 is 13 residues.

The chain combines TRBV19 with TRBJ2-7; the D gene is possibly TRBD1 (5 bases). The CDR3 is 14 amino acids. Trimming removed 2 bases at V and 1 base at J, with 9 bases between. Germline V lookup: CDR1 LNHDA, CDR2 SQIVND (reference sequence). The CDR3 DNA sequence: TGTGCCAGTAGTATATGGGGCGGTTCCTACGAGCAGTACTTC. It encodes CASSIWGGSYEQYF.

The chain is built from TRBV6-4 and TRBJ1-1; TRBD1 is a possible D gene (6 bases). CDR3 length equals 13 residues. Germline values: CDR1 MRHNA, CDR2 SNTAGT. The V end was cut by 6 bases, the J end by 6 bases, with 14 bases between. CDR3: CASRTGEVSEAFF. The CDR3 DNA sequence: TGTGCCAGCAGGACAGGTGAGGTGTCTGAAGCTTTCTTT.

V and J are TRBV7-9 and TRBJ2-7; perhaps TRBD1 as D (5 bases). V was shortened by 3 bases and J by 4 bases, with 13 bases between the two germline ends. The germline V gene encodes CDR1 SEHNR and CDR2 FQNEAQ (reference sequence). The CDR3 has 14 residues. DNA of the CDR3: TGTGCCAGCAGCTTGGACAATGGGGTGTACGAGCAGTACGTC. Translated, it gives CASSLDNGVYEQYV.

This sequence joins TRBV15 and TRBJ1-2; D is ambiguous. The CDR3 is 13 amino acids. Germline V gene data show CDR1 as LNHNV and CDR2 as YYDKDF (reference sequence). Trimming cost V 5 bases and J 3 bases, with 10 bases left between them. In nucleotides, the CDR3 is TGTGCCACCAGCGACTCTCGGGACTATGGCTACACCTTC. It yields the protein CATSDSRDYGYTF.

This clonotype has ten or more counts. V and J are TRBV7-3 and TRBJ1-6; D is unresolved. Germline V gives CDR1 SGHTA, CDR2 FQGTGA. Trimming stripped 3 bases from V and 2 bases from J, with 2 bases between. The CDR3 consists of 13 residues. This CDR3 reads CASSFTYNSPLHF. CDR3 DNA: TGTGCCAGCAGCTTCACCTATAATTCACCCCTCCACTTT.

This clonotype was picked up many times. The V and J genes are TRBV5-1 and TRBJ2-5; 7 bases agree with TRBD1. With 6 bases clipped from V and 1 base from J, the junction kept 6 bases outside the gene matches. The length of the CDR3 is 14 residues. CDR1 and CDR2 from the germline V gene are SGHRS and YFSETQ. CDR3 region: CASNDRAAQETQYF. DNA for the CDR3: TGCGCCAGCAATGACAGGGCCGCCCAAGAGACCCAGTACTTC.

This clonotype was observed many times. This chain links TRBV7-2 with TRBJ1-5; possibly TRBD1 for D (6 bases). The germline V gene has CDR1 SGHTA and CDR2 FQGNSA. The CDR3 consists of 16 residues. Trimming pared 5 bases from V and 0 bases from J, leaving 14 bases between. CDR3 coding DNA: TGTGCCAGCAGCCCTAGGGGGGGAAGTAGCAATCAGCCCCAGCATTTT. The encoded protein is CASSPRGGSSNQPQHF.

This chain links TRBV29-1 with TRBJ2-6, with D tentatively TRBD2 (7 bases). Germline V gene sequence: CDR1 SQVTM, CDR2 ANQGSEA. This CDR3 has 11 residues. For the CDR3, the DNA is TGCGGGGGGGCAGGGGCCAACGTCCTGACTTTC. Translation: CGGAGANVLTF.

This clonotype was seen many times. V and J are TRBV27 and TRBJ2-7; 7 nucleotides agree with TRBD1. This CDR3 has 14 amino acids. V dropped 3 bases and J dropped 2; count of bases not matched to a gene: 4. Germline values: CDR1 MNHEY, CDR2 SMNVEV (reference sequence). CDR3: CASSLTGIPYEQYF. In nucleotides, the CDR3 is TGTGCCAGCAGTTTGACAGGGATACCCTACGAGCAGTACTTC.

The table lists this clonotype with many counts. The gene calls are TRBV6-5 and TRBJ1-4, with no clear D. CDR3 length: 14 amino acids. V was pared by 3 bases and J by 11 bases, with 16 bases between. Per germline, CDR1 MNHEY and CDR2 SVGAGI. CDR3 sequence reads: CASSYGLMDPKLFF. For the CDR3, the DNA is TGTGCCAGCAGTTATGGCCTTATGGACCCGAAACTGTTTTTT.

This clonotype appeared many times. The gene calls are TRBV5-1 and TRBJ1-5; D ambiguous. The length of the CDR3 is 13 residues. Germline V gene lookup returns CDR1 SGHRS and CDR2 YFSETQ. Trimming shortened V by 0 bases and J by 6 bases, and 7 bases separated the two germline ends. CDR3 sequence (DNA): TGCGCCAGCAGCTTGGCCCGAGGTCAGCCCCAGCATTTT. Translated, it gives CASSLARGQPQHF.